The 29 T cell receptor beta chains below come from one sample, sequenced in a study of blood T cell repertoires in COVID-19. Sequencing used immunoSEQ multiplex PCR; TCRdb keeps in-frame clones, though not all of them. This repertoire shows around 310,000 clones, under 90% found once; its top ten account for just under 9.5%. The specimen sequenced was PBMCs or T cells enriched from blood (not recorded which). These receptors originate from a woman between 25 and 40 years old who had recovered from COVID-19.

This chain connects TRBV7-9 to TRBJ2-7, with 8 bases that match TRBD1. There are 14 residues in the CDR3. Germline trimming cut 5 bases from V and 7 bases from J; bases unmatched to any gene: 10. From germline, CDR1 is SEHNR and CDR2 FQNEAQ (reference sequence). The CDR3 reads CASSRTGQEEEQYF. The CDR3 DNA reads as TGTGCCAGCAGCCGGACAGGGCAAGAGGAAGAGCAGTACTTC. The full variable domain, its missing parts supplied by reference TRBV7-9 and TRBJ2-7, is DTGVSQNPRHKITKRGQNVTFRCDPISEHNRLYWYRQTLGQGPEFLTYFQNEAQLEKSRLLSDRFSAERPKGSFSTLEIQRTEQGDSAMYLCASSRTGQEEEQYFGPGTRLTVT.

The chain carries TRBV7-9 and TRBJ2-7, with D tentatively TRBD1 (6 bases). CDR1 and CDR2 from the germline V gene are SEHNR and FQNEAQ (reference sequence). CDR3 length: 14 amino acids. With 1 base removed from V and 9 bases from J, the gap between germline ends came to 16 bases. The DNA of the CDR3 is TGTGCCAGCAGCTTAGAGGTTGGGACACAATTGCAGTACTTC. This sequence encodes CASSLEVGTQLQYF.

The chain's CDR3 is CASGGLAGVLTDTQYF. The CDR3, as DNA: TGTGCCAGTGGTGGGCTAGCGGGAGTTTTGACAGATACGCAGTATTTT. The V call is TRBV19, the J call TRBJ2-3, with 10 bases matching TRBD2. J gave up 3 bases and V 8 bases, and 11 bases lay outside the gene matches. The germline V gene has CDR1 LNHDA and CDR2 SQIVND (reference sequence). This CDR3 has 16 residues.

This rearrangement joins TRBV7-2 to TRBJ1-6; 7 nucleotides line up with TRBD1. V was pared by 5 bases and J by 8 bases, with 9 bases of the junction left unmatched. In germline, CDR1 is SGHTA, CDR2 FQGNSA. CDR3 length: 15 amino acids. The chain's CDR3 is CASSANRGPYSPLHF. Here the CDR3 DNA reads TGTGCCAGCAGCGCCAACAGGGGACCCTATTCACCCCTCCACTTT.

This clone has a single count. The V gene is TRBV5-4, the J gene TRBJ2-1, with D possibly TRBD2 on 5 matching bases. This CDR3 contains 17 residues. Germline V lookup: CDR1 SGHNT, CDR2 YYREEE (reference sequence). Between the trimmed V and J ends, which lost 3 bases and 1 base, there was a span of 17 bases. DNA of the CDR3: TGTGCCAGCAGCTCCCTTCCGGGAAGGTTTTCCTACAATGAGCAGTTCTTC. Translated, it gives CASSSLPGRFSYNEQFF. Drawing the rest from reference TRBV5-4 and TRBJ2-1, the complete variable domain is ETGVTQSPTHLIKTRGQQVTLRCSSQSGHNTVSWYQQALGQGPQFIFQYYREEENGRGNFPPRFSGLQFPNYSSELNVNALELDDSALYLCASSSLPGRFSYNEQFFGPGTRLTVL.

The rearrangement links TRBV5-1 to TRBJ2-3; D possibly corresponds to TRBD1 (6 bases). The CDR3 runs 14 residues. V gave up 2 bases and J gave up 4 bases, with 11 bases separating them. Germline-derived CDR1 and CDR2 are SGHRS and YFSETQ. The chain's CDR3 is CASSLGQPSDTQYF. CDR3 coding DNA: TGCGCCAGCAGCTTAGGACAGCCGTCAGATACGCAGTATTTT.

V gene TRBV12-2 combines with J gene TRBJ2-7; TRBD1 was called by the table and not checked on the DNA. TRBV12-2 is recorded as a pseudogene. The CDR3 is 15 amino acids. The CDR3 coding sequence is TGTGCAAGTCGCTTAGCCCGGACAGGGGGCTCAGTCGGGTACTTC. As protein: CASRLARTGGSVGYF.

Only a few counts were recorded for this clone. The rearrangement uses TRBV6-5 and TRBJ1-3; 8 positions agree with TRBD1. V lost 6 bases and J lost 2; bases outside the gene matches: 6. The V gene's germline CDR1 is MNHEY and CDR2 SVGAGI. This CDR3 contains 15 residues. CDR3 residues: CASSDRTGPGNTIYF. CDR3 coding DNA: TGTGCCAGCAGCGACCGGACAGGGCCTGGAAACACCATATATTTT.

This clone was seen a few times. J is TRBJ1-1 and V is TRBV12-5; the D gene is possibly TRBD1 (6 bases). There are 14 residues in the CDR3. V lost 6 bases and J lost 1, with 12 bases in between. Germline values: CDR1 LGHNT, CDR2 FRNRAP. Here the CDR3 reads CASGPGHPNTEAFF. The CDR3 DNA reads TGTGCTAGTGGCCCGGGACACCCGAACACTGAAGCTTTCTTT.

J is TRBJ1-2 and V is TRBV5-6; a possible D gene is TRBD1 (5 bases). Trimming cost V 4 bases and J 4 bases, with 14 bases left between them. Germline V gene data show CDR1 as SGHDT and CDR2 as YYEEEE. The CDR3 has 14 residues. The DNA of the CDR3 is TGTGCCAGCAGCCCAAAACAGGAGGGCTATGGCTACACCTTC. It codes for CASSPKQEGYGYTF.

The chain joins TRBV5-1 to TRBJ2-1; D uncertain. Germline V lookup: CDR1 SGHRS, CDR2 YFSETQ. Trimming left V 0 bases short and J 6 bases short, with 13 bases between. This CDR3 is built from 15 residues. The CDR3 loop reads CASSLAVVNSNEQFF. As DNA, the CDR3 is TGCGCCAGCAGCTTGGCTGTGGTAAACAGCAATGAGCAGTTCTTC.

The CDR3 is CASSLQGQREQYF. For the CDR3, the DNA is TGTGCCAGCAGCTTGCAGGGACAGAGGGAGCAGTACTTC. The rearrangement links TRBV7-2 to TRBJ2-7; 7 bases fit TRBD1. The CDR3 runs to 13 residues. With V trimmed by 3 bases and J by 7 bases, 6 bases remained unmatched. Germline CDR1 SGHTA, CDR2 FQGNSA.

CDR3 region: CASSFSQGPGYTF. DNA for the CDR3: TGTGCCAGCAGTTTTTCACAGGGGCCAGGCTACACCTTC. This chain uses TRBV28 with TRBJ1-2, with TRBD1 matching over 7 bases. J lost 8 bases, V lost 3 bases, and 6 bases had no gene match. Germline V gene sequence: CDR1 MDHEN, CDR2 SYDVKM. The CDR3 is 13 amino acids.

The chain couples TRBV7-2 to TRBJ1-2; unclear D gene. Looked up from germline, CDR1 is SGHTA and CDR2 is FQGNSA. V was shortened by 5 bases and J by 8 bases, with 15 bases between the two germline ends. The CDR3 sequence is 13 residues long. The CDR3 loop reads CASSPSVSEGYTF. The CDR3 DNA follows: TGTGCCAGCAGCCCGTCGGTCAGCGAAGGCTACACCTTC. The full variable domain, completed using reference TRBV7-2 and TRBJ1-2, is GAGVSQSPSNKVTEKGKDVELRCDPISGHTALYWYRQSLGQGLEFLIYFQGNSAPDKSGLPSDRFSAERTGGSVSTLTIQRTQQEDSAVYLCASSPSVSEGYTFGSGTRLTVV.

V and J are TRBV9 and TRBJ1-2; D uncertain. Between the trimmed V and J ends, which lost 0 bases and 4 bases, there was a span of 10 bases. The CDR3 totals 14 residues. CDR1 and CDR2 from the germline V gene are SGDLS and YYNGEE. The CDR3 sequence: CASSVALQSYGYTF. The CDR3 DNA reads as TGTGCCAGCAGCGTAGCTTTACAGAGCTATGGCTACACCTTC.

The chain employs TRBV11-2 and TRBJ2-1; 15 bases align to TRBD2. Trimming took 5 bases from V and 1 from J; bases not matched to a gene: 9. This CDR3 is 19 amino acids long. Germline V gives CDR1 SGHAT, CDR2 FQNNGV. CDR3 nucleotide sequence: TGTGCCAGCAGCCCTTGGACTAGCGGGAGGGAAGGGTCCTACAATGAGCAGTTCTTC. This translates into CASSPWTSGREGSYNEQFF.

This rearrangement joins TRBV6-5 to TRBJ1-1; 7 nucleotides agree with TRBD1. J lost 5 bases, V lost 3 bases, and 12 bases had no gene match. Germline V CDR1 and CDR2: MNHEY, SVGAGI. This CDR3 has 16 amino acids. CDR3 sequence: CASSYITGAGGTEAFF. The CDR3 DNA follows: TGTGCCAGCAGTTATATAACAGGGGCTGGGGGAACTGAAGCTTTCTTT.

The gene calls are TRBV27 and TRBJ1-1, with 11 bases that match TRBD1. CDR1 and CDR2 (germline): MNHEY, SMNVEV (reference sequence). With 4 bases clipped from V and 10 bases from J, the junction kept 5 bases outside the gene matches. CDR3 length: 13 residues. This CDR3 is CASSSGTGGLAFF. For the CDR3, the DNA is TGTGCCAGCAGTTCCGGGACAGGGGGTTTAGCTTTCTTT.

The chain joins TRBV18 to TRBJ2-2; tentative D call: TRBD2 (8 bases). V dropped 8 bases and J dropped 0 bases, with 22 bases sitting between them. The CDR3 spans 18 residues. The germline V gene has CDR1 KGHSH and CDR2 LQKENI. CDR3 sequence (DNA): TGTGCCAGCGCGCCAGGGGGTAGCGGGACAGCGAACACCGGGGAGCTGTTTTTT. Amino acids: CASAPGGSGTANTGELFF. Drawing the rest from reference TRBV18 and TRBJ2-2, the complete variable domain is NAGVMQNPRHLVRRRGQEARLRCSPMKGHSHVYWYRQLPEEGLKFMVYLQKENIIDESGMPKERFSAEFPKEGPSILRIQQVVRGDSAAYFCASAPGGSGTANTGELFFGEGSRLTVL.

This sequence joins TRBV30 and TRBJ1-3; D not resolved. Germline CDR1 GTSNPN, CDR2 SVGIG (reference sequence). Trimming pared 5 bases from V and 4 bases from J, leaving 12 bases between. This CDR3 is built from 13 residues. For the CDR3, the DNA is TGTGCCTGGGACGCAACGGAGGGAAACACCATATATTTT. Protein: CAWDATEGNTIYF.

The CDR3 region is CASSQTTGANTEAFF. DNA of the CDR3: TGTGCCAGCAGCCAGACGACAGGAGCGAACACTGAAGCTTTCTTT. V is TRBV14 and J is TRBJ1-1, with D tentatively TRBD1 (6 bases). The CDR3 extends over 15 amino acids. Germline loops: CDR1 SGHDN, CDR2 FVKESK. With 3 bases removed from V and 1 base from J, the gap between germline ends came to 12 bases.

The J gene is TRBJ2-3, the V gene TRBV7-9; D possibly corresponds to TRBD2 (6 bases). CDR1 and CDR2 from the germline V gene are SEHNR and FQNEAQ (reference sequence). The CDR3 sequence is 17 residues long. Trimming stripped 2 bases from V and 2 bases from J, with 17 bases between. Here the CDR3 reads CASSLSRESLITDTQYF. CDR3 in DNA: TGTGCCAGCAGCTTAAGTCGGGAGTCTCTTATCACAGATACGCAGTATTTT. The variable domain in full, with the rest retrieved from reference TRBV7-9 and TRBJ2-3, is DTGVSQNPRHKITKRGQNVTFRCDPISEHNRLYWYRQTLGQGPEFLTYFQNEAQLEKSRLLSDRFSAERPKGSFSTLEIQRTEQGDSAMYLCASSLSRESLITDTQYFGPGTRLTVL.

This rearrangement joins TRBV6-5 to TRBJ2-1, with D possibly matching TRBD2 (6 bases). Germline assignment: CDR1 MNHEY and CDR2 SVGAGI. V lost 1 base to trimming and J lost 0 bases, with 10 bases between them. The CDR3 is made up of 16 amino acids. The CDR3 sequence: CASSYFAGSSYNEQFF. CDR3 in DNA: TGTGCCAGCAGTTACTTCGCGGGGAGCTCCTACAATGAGCAGTTCTTC.

The rearrangement uses TRBV5-1 and TRBJ2-7, with a weak D call TRBD2 (5 bases). This CDR3 is 15 amino acids long. The germline CDR1 and CDR2 sequences are SGHRS and YFSETQ. Trimming cost V 0 bases and J 4 bases, with 14 bases left between them. CDR3 sequence reads: CASSLVAGERYEQYF. The CDR3 coding sequence is TGCGCCAGCAGCTTGGTGGCAGGCGAGCGGTACGAGCAGTACTTC.

The table lists this clone with a count of one. The chain recombines TRBV5-4 with TRBJ1-2; 7 nucleotides match TRBD1. V dropped 4 bases and J dropped 6; count of bases not matched to a gene: 12. There are 15 residues in the CDR3. Per the germline V gene, CDR1 is SGHNT and CDR2 is YYREEE (reference sequence). This chain's CDR3 is CASSGARGRLDGYTF. The CDR3 DNA sequence: TGTGCCAGCAGCGGTGCGAGGGGGCGACTGGATGGCTACACCTTC.

This clone was counted a few times. The rearrangement uses TRBV7-9 and TRBJ2-2; D is possibly TRBD1 (6 bases). The V and J ends lost 5 bases and 7 bases respectively, with 17 bases between them. This CDR3 region has 15 residues. Germline V lookup: CDR1 SEHNR, CDR2 FQNEAQ (reference sequence). In nucleotides, the CDR3 is TGTGCCAGCAGCCCCCGACAGGTCGAGGGCGGGGAGCTGTTTTTT. Translation gives CASSPRQVEGGELFF.

The chain recombines TRBV6-5 with TRBJ2-3; 8 bases match TRBD1. Trimming took 5 bases from V and 3 from J; bases not matched to a gene: 7. The CDR3 has 15 amino acids. Germline V gene data show CDR1 as MNHEY and CDR2 as SVGAGI. The CDR3 region has the DNA TGTGCCAGCAGTCGACAGGGGATGAGTACAGATACGCAGTATTTT. Translation: CASSRQGMSTDTQYF.

The CDR3 is CASTYRLAGGTYEQYF. The CDR3 bases are TGTGCCAGCACCTATAGACTAGCGGGGGGGACCTACGAGCAGTACTTC. V and J are TRBV7-2 and TRBJ2-7; TRBD2 matches at 14 bases. This CDR3 has 16 residues. V dropped 7 bases and J dropped 2; count of bases not matched to a gene: 7. Germline V gives CDR1 SGHTA, CDR2 FQGNSA.

The chain combines TRBV2 with TRBJ2-1; the match to TRBD2 covers 13 bases. With V trimmed by 5 bases and J by 5 bases, 3 bases remained unmatched. Germline assignment: CDR1 SNHLY and CDR2 FYNNEI. The CDR3 runs to 15 residues. The DNA of the CDR3 is TGTGCCAGCAGTTCCACTAGCGGGAGGGACAATGAGCAGTTCTTC. Translating it yields CASSSTSGRDNEQFF.